Listed below are T cell receptor beta chains from one sample, sequenced in a study of T cells after yellow fever vaccination. TCRdb reprocessed the 5' RACE reads with MiXCR, giving one entry per CDR3 protein. The table lists hundreds of thousands of distinct CDR3 sequences, approximately 13% of them singletons, with around 14% in the top ten. Specimen: PBMCs, collected on the day of the yellow fever booster vaccination. These receptors all come from a man aged 30-40 years who received the YFV17D yellow fever vaccine. CDR3s include the opening cysteine and the closing phenylalanine or tryptophan.

>14|TRBV12-3/TRBV12-4|TRBJ2-2
CASSLGADPGELFF
>13|TRBV19|TRBJ2-2
CASQGTNTGELFF
>14|TRBV20-1|TRBJ2-3
CSATTSGSSDTQYF
>16|TRBV5-1|TRBJ2-5
CASSATSGSSSETQYF
>14|TRBV20-1|TRBJ2-3
CSAYRDLGTDTQYF
>14|TRBV28|TRBJ2-7
CASSRRTGGYEQYF
>12|TRBV7-9|TRBJ2-3
CASSSSETAQYF
>15|TRBV12-3/TRBV12-4|TRBJ1-6
CASSLAGQGIQPLHF
>15|TRBV7-2|TRBJ1-5
CASSLRTGIEEPQHF
>16|TRBV5-1|TRBJ2-7
CASSLAVTGEIHEQYF
>17|TRBV11-2|TRBJ2-7
CASSPGTSGRLPYEQYF
>15|TRBV25-1|TRBJ2-7
CASSESGTVSDEQYF
>17|TRBV15|TRBJ2-7
CATSRDVGQLYSRGQYF
>16|TRBV19|TRBJ2-2
CASKGRGFSNTGELFF
>16|TRBV7-6|TRBJ2-7
CASSPGTSGATYEQYF
>15|TRBV6-2/TRBV6-3|TRBJ2-3
CASKRAGASTDTQYF
>15|TRBV12-3/TRBV12-4|TRBJ2-1
CASRGTSGIHNEQFF
>16|TRBV28|TRBJ2-7
CASIIIGRGGTYEQYF
>13|TRBV7-6|TRBJ2-7
CASSLRSAYEQYF
>14|TRBV9|TRBJ2-7
CASSVSGRTYEQYF
>12|TRBV2|TRBJ2-7
CATQRGLYEQYF
>13|TRBV20-1|TRBJ2-7
CSAQREGLYEQYF
>14|TRBV20-1|TRBJ1-5
CSAPDRTMVQPQHF
>14|TRBV20-1|TRBJ2-2
CSAPGQRRTGELFF
>12|TRBV20-1|TRBJ2-3
CSARDWGDTQYF
>13|TRBV18|TRBJ2-3
CASSPTRTDTQYF
>19|TRBV6-2/TRBV6-3|TRBJ2-2
CASSYARGLAGESTGELFF
>15|TRBV7-2|TRBJ2-7
CASSVSSGTTYEQYF